This T cell receptor beta chain is drawn from a study of CXCR3-negative and CXCR3-positive naive CD8 T cells. Study results and limitations: Naive cells that were CXCR3-positive had more hydrophobic TRB CDR3s (compared with CXCR3-negative naive cells).

It was by 5' RACE with UMI labels that the TRB cDNA libraries were prepared. From its re-call of the 5' RACE reads, TCRdb lists each CDR3 protein once, without DNA. Recorded for this sample: about 60,000 distinct CDR3 sequences. CDR3 size: 15 residues. Germline V gene sequence: CDR1 DFQATT, CDR2 SNEGSKA (reference sequence). Notes on this clonotype: Its target is unknown.

The sample comprised naive CXCR3+ CD8+ T cells from blood. Noted subset: CD45RO-CCR7+CD27+CD95- naive CD8+ T cells expressing CXCR3 (TNR3+). The V and J genes are TRBV20-1 and TRBJ2-1. This TCR came from a human donor in good health. Some clones in this sample may be carry-over from other donors' samples. The CDR3 spells CSARVTVYSYNEQFF.